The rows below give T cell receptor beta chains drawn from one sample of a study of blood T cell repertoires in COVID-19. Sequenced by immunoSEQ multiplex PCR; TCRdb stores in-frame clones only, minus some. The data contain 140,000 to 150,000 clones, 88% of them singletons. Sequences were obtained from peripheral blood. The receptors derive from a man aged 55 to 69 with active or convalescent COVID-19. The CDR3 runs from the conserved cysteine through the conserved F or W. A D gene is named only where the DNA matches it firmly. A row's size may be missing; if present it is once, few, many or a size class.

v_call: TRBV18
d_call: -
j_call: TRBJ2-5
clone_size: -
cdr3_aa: CASSPGPGQETQYF
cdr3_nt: TGTGCCAGCTCACCGGGTCCAGGGCAAGAGACCCAGTACTTC

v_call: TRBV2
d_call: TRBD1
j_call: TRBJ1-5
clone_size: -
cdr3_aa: CASKPRRDSNQPQHF
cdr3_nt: TGTGCCAGCAAACCTCGGCGGGACAGTAATCAGCCCCAGCATTTT

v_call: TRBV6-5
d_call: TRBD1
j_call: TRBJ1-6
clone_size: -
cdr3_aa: CAGRQGVRHSPLHF
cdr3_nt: TGTGCCGGTCGACAGGGGGTTCGGCATTCACCCCTCCACTTT

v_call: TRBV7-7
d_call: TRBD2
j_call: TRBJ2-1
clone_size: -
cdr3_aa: CASSLTGGLSNEQFF
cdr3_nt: TGTGCTAGCAGCTTAACGGGAGGGCTATCTAATGAGCAGTTCTTC

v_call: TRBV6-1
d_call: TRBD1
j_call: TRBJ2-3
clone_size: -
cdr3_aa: CASSDRRGGSTDTQYF
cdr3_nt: TGTGCCAGCAGTGACCGGCGAGGGGGCAGCACAGATACGCAGTATTTT

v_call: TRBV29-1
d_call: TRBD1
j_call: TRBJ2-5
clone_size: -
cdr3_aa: CSSLDRAYQETQYF
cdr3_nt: TGCAGCTCACTTGACAGGGCGTACCAAGAGACCCAGTACTTC

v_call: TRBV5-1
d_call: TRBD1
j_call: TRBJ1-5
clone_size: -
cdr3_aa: CASSLELGDSQNQPQHF
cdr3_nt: TGCGCCAGCAGCTTGGAGTTGGGGGACAGCCAGAATCAGCCCCAGCATTTT

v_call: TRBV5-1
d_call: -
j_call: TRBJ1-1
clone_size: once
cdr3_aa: CASSLVSSTEAFF
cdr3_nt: TGCGCCAGCAGCTTGGTTTCCTCCACTGAAGCTTTCTTT

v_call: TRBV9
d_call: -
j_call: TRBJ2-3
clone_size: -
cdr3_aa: CASSAPEARRGTDTQYF
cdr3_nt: TGTGCCAGCAGCGCGCCGGAGGCTAGGAGGGGCACAGATACGCAGTATTTT

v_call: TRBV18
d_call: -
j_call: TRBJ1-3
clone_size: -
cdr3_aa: CASSPSGDGSGNTIYF
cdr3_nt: TGTGCCAGCTCACCGTCAGGGGATGGCTCTGGAAACACCATATATTTT

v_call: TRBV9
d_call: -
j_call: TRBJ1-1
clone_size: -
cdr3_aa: CASSPRQKIMNTEAFF
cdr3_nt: TGTGCCAGCAGCCCCCGACAGAAAATCATGAACACTGAAGCTTTCTTT

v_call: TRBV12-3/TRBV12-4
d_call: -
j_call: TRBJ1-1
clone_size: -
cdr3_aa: CASNQGLNTEAFF
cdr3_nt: TGTGCCAGCAATCAGGGCCTGAACACTGAAGCTTTCTTT

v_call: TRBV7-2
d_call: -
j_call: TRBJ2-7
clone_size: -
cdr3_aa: CASSLGSLVYEQYF
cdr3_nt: TGTGCCAGCAGCTTAGGCAGTCTAGTCTACGAGCAGTACTTC

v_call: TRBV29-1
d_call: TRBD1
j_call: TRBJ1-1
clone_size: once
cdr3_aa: CSTGQGNTEAFF
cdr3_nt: TGCAGCACGGGACAGGGGAACACTGAAGCTTTCTTT

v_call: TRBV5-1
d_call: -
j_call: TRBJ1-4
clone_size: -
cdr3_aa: CASKPGRDETKLFF
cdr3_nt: TGCGCCAGTAAGCCGGGAAGGGATGAGACAAAACTGTTTTTT

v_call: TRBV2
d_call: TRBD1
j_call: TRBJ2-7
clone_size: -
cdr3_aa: CASSEVVTGGREQYF
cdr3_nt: TGTGCCAGCAGTGAGGTTGTGACAGGGGGCCGCGAGCAGTACTTC

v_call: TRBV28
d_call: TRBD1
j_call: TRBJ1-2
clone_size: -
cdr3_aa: CASSLSAKGQGSYGYTF
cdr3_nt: TGTGCCAGCAGTTTATCCGCTAAGGGACAGGGGAGCTATGGCTACACCTTC

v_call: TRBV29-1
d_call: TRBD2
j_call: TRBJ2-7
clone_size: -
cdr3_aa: CSVLRLAGVRYEQYF
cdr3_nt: TGCAGCGTTCTTCGACTAGCGGGAGTAAGGTACGAGCAGTACTTC

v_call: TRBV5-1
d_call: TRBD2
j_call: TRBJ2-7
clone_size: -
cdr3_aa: CASSWTGLKTSGVYYEQYF
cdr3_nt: TGCGCCAGCAGTTGGACAGGATTGAAGACTAGCGGCGTCTATTACGAGCAGTACTTC

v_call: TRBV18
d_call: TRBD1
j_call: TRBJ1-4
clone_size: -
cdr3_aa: CASSPTGTRATNEKLFF
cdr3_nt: TGTGCCAGCTCACCGACAGGGACCAGGGCAACTAATGAAAAACTGTTTTTT

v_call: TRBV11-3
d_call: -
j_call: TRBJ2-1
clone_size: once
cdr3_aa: CASSLRESSYNEQFF
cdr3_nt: TGTGCCAGCAGCTTACGGGAGAGCTCCTACAATGAGCAGTTCTTC

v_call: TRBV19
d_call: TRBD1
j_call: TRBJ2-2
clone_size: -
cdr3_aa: CASSIDIGTANTGELFF
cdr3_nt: TGTGCCAGTAGTATAGATATAGGGACAGCGAACACCGGGGAGCTGTTTTTT

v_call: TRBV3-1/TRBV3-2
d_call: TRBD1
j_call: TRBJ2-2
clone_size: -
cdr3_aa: CASSLRTGGTGELFF
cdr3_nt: TGTGCCAGCAGCCTTCGGACAGGGGGCACCGGGGAGCTGTTTTTT

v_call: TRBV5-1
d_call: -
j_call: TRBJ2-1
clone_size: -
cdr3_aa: CASSLPEDSSYNEQFF
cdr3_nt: TGCGCCAGCAGCTTACCCGAAGATAGCTCCTACAATGAGCAGTTCTTC

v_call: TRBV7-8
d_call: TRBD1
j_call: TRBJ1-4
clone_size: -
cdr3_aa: CASRPDRGGRNEKLFF
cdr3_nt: TGTGCCAGCAGACCCGACAGGGGGGGAAGGAATGAAAAACTGTTTTTT

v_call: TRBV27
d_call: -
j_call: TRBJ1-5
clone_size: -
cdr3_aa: CASSLSQGAGNQPQHF
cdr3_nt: TGTGCCAGCAGTTTGTCACAGGGAGCCGGCAATCAGCCCCAGCATTTT

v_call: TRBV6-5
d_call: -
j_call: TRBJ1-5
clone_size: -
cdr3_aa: CASSRTYSNQPQHF
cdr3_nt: TGTGCCAGCAGCCGGACTTATAGCAATCAGCCCCAGCATTTT

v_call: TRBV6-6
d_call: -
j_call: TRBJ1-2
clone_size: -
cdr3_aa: CASSYPSEVRNYGYTF
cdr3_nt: TGTGCCAGCAGTTACCCGAGCGAGGTCCGGAACTATGGCTACACCTTC

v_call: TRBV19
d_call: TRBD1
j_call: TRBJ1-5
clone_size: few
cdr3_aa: CASTPNRGRGNQPQHF
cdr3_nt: TGTGCCAGTACCCCTAACAGGGGGCGCGGCAATCAGCCCCAGCATTTT

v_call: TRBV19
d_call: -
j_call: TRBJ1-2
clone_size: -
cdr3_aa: CASTMTPSNYGYTF
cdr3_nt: TGTGCCAGTACCATGACACCTTCTAACTATGGCTACACCTTC

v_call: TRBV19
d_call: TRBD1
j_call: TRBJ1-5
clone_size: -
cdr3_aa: CASSTSTGSRYQPQHF
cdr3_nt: TGTGCCAGTAGTACCTCGACAGGGAGTAGGTATCAGCCCCAGCATTTT

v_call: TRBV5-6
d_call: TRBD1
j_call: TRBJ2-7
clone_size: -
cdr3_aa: CASSLGTGLYEQYF
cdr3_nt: TGTGCCAGCAGCCTCGGGACAGGCCTCTACGAGCAGTACTTC

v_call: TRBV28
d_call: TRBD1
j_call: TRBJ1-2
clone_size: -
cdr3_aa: CASSPTGRYGYTF
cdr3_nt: TGTGCCAGCAGTCCGACAGGGCGGTATGGCTACACCTTC

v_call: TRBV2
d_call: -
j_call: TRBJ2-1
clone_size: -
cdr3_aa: CASRPQGTAYNEQFF
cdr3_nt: TGTGCCAGCAGGCCACAGGGGACTGCCTACAATGAGCAGTTCTTC

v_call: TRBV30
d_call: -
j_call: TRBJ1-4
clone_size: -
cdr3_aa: CAWSLGGSGEKLFF
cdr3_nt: TGTGCCTGGAGTTTGGGAGGTAGCGGTGAAAAACTGTTTTTT

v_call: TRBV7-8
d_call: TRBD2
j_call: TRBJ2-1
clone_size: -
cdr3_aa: CASSLGGTSGRTQFF
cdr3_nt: TGTGCCAGCAGCTTAGGCGGGACTAGCGGGAGGACACAGTTCTTC

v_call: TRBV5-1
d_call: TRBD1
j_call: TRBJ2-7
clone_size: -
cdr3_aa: CASSARQGDTYEQYF
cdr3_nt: TGCGCCAGCAGCGCCAGGCAGGGGGACACCTACGAGCAGTACTTC

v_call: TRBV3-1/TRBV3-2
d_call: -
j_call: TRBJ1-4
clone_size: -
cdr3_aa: CASSPGPTNEKLFF
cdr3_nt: TGTGCCAGCAGCCCAGGGCCAACTAATGAAAAACTGTTTTTT

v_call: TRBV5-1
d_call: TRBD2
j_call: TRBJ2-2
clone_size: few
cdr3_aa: CASRRLAGKNTGELFF
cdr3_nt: TGCGCCAGCAGGAGACTAGCGGGGAAGAACACCGGGGAGCTGTTTTTT

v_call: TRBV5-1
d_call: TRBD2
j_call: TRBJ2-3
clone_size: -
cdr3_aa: CASSRTSGKDTQYF
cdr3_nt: TGCGCCAGCAGCAGGACTAGCGGAAAAGATACGCAGTATTTT

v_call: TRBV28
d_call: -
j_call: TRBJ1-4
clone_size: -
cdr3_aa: CASSFGTRQERLFF
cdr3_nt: TGTGCCAGCAGTTTTGGGACCCGACAGGAAAGACTGTTTTTT

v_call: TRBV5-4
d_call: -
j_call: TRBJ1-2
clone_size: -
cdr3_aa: CASSFFSGGAYGYTF
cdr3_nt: TGTGCCAGCAGCTTTTTTTCCGGGGGGGCTTATGGCTACACCTTC

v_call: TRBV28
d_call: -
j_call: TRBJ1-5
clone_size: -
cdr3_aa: CASSSRGFGNQPQHF
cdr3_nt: TGTGCCAGCAGTTCTCGAGGGTTCGGGAATCAGCCCCAGCATTTT

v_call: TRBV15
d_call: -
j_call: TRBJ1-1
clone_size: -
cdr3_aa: CATSRGEAGEAFF
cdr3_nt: TGTGCCACCAGCAGGGGGGAAGCGGGTGAAGCTTTCTTT

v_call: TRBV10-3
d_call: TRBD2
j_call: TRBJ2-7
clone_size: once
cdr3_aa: CAISESPGGPYEQYF
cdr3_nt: TGTGCCATCAGTGAGTCTCCGGGAGGGCCCTACGAGCAGTACTTC

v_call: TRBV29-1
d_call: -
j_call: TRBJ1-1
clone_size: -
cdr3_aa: CSVGQANTEAFF
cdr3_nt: TGCAGCGTTGGGCAGGCGAACACTGAAGCTTTCTTT

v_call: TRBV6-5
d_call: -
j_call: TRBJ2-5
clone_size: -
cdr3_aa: CASSYFQGGGETQYF
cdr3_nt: TGTGCCAGCAGTTACTTTCAGGGAGGAGGAGAGACCCAGTACTTC

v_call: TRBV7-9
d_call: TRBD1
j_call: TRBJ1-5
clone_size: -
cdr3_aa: CASSRGQGADNQPQHF
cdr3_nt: TGTGCCAGCAGCCGGGGACAGGGGGCAGACAATCAGCCCCAGCATTTT

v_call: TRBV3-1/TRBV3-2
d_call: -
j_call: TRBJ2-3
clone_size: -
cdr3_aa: CASGGSTDTQYF
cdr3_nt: TGTGCCAGCGGCGGTAGCACAGATACGCAGTATTTT

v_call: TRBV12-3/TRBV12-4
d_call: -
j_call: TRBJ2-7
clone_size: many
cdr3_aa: CASSSEREQYF
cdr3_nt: TGTGCCAGCAGTTCGGAGCGGGAGCAGTACTTC

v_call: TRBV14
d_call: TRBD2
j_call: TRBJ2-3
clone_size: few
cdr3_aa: CASSPGLAGGTDTQYF
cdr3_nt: TGTGCCAGCAGCCCGGGACTAGCGGGAGGCACAGATACGCAGTATTTT

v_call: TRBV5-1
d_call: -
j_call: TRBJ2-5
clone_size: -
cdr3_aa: CASSYGQPGTQYF
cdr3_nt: TGCGCCAGCAGCTACGGACAGCCGGGGACCCAGTACTTC

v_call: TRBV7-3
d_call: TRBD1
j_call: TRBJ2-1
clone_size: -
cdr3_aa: CASSFGQGVESEQFF
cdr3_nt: TGTGCCAGCAGCTTTGGGCAGGGGGTCGAGAGTGAGCAGTTCTTC

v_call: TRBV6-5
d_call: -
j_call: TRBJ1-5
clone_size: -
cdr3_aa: CASSYTPGLNQPQHF
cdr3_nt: TGTGCCAGCAGTTACACTCCCGGTCTCAATCAGCCCCAGCATTTT

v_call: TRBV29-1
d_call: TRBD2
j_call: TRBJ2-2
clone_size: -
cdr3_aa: CSVGLAVNTGELFF
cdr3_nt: TGCAGCGTAGGACTAGCGGTGAACACCGGGGAGCTGTTTTTT

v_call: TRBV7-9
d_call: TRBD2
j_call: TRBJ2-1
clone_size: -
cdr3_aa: CASSAGGGEQFF
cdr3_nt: TGTGCCAGCTCTGCGGGAGGGGGTGAGCAGTTCTTC

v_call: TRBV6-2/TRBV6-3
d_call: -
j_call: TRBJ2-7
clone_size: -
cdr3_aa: CASSQSSYEQYF
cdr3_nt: TGTGCCAGCAGCCAGAGTTCCTACGAGCAGTACTTC

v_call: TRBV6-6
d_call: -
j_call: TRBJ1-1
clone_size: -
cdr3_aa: CASNRPMRDTEAFF
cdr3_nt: TGTGCCAGCAACCGACCGATGCGGGACACTGAAGCTTTCTTT

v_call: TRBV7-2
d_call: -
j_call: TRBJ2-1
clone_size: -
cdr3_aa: CASTHAGTSYNEQFF
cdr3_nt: TGTGCCAGCACTCACGCCGGGACTTCCTACAATGAGCAGTTCTTC